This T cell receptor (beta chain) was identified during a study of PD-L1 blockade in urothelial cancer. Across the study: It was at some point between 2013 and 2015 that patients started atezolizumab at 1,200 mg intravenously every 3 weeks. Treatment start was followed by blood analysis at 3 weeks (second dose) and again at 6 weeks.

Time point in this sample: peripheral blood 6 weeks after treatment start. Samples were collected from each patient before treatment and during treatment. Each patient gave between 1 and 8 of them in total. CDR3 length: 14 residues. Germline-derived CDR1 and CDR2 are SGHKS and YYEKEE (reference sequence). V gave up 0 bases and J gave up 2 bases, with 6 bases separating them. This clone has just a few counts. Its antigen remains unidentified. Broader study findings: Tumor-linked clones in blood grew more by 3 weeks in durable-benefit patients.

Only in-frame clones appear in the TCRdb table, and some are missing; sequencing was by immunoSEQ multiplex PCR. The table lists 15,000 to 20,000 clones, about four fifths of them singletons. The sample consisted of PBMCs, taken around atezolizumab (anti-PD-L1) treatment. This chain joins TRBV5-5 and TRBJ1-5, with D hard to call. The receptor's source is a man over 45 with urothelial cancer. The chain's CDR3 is CASSLAVGNQPQHF. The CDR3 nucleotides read TGTGCCAGCAGCTTGGCCGTCGGCAATCAGCCCCAGCATTTT.